The T cell receptor (beta chain) under discussion was sequenced for a study of T cells in localized non-small cell lung cancer. Overall study findings and caveats: Adjacent lung had a median roughly 50 of the 100 largest tumor clones. Density of T cells in blood, when higher, went with longer overall survival. Sequencing, confined to only one tumor region, leaves heterogeneity possible.

The repertoire was sequenced with immunoSEQ multiplex PCR; TCRdb's copy has only in-frame clones and lacks some. The repertoire has 20,000 to 30,000 clones, 86% of them found once; the top ten carry about 14%. Germline V lookup: CDR1 LNHNV, CDR2 YYDKDF (reference sequence). J lost 1 base, V lost 4 bases, and 14 bases had no gene match. CDR3 length: 19 residues. As concerns this clone: The target antigen is unknown.

This specimen was peripheral blood, taken before any cancer treatment. The TCR comes from an older female donor with stage I lung adenocarcinoma. This chain joins TRBV15 and TRBJ2-4; 9 bases align to TRBD1. The CDR3 DNA reads TGTGCCACCAGCACGCCGGGACAGGGTGCCAGGGGGGCCAAAAACATTCAGTACTTC. Translating it yields CATSTPGQGARGAKNIQYF.